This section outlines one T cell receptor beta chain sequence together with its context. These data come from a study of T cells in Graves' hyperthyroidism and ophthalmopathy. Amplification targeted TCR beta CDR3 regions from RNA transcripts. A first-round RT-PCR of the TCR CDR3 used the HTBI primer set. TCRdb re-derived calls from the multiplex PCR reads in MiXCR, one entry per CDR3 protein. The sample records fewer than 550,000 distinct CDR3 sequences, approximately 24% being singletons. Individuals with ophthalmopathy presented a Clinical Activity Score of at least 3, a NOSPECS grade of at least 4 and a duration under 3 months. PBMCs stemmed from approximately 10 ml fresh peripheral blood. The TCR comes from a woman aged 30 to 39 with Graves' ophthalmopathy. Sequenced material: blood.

The CDR3 nucleotides are TGTGCCAGCACTCTCATCCCCGGGGGGGCAAATGAGCAGTTCTTC. This translates into CASTLIPGGANEQFF. The chain has TRBV2 and TRBJ2-1; TRBD2 matches at 8 bases. There are 15 residues in the CDR3. Germline V gene data show CDR1 as SNHLY and CDR2 as FYNNEI. V was pared by 7 bases and J by 7 bases, with 12 bases of the junction left unmatched.